Listed here is a single TCR beta chain. The antigen is not known. Other DNA variants within this sample encode the same CDR3. Germline loops: CDR1 SNHLY, CDR2 FYNNEI. The CDR3 loop spans 15 amino acids. The V gene end was trimmed by 6 bases and the J gene end by 4 bases; junction bases not matched to a gene: 7. This sample was taken from a study of cytomegalovirus exposure and HLA in healthy donors. Findings and caveats of the study: Analysis was performed later, and it showed HLA-associated TCR beta chains to be more clonally expanded than equally common others.

Amplification used 60 Vbeta primers and 13 Jbeta primers. TCRdb's copy holds only in-frame clones and misses some; the assay was immunoSEQ multiplex PCR. The sample carries 200,000 to 250,000 clones, 81% recorded once. Material: PBMCs. This receptor was obtained from a woman aged 60 to 75 in good health and CMV-seropositive. V gene TRBV2 combines with J gene TRBJ2-1; 9 bases line up with TRBD2. DNA of the CDR3: TGTGCCAGCAGAGTAGCGGGAGCCGGGTACAATGAGCAGTTCTTC. Translated, it gives CASRVAGAGYNEQFF.